Below, 28 T cell receptor beta chains from the same sample are listed, as sequenced in a study of blood T cell repertoires in COVID-19. Produced via immunoSEQ multiplex PCR; TCRdb's table is partial and in-frame only. The sample includes around 130,000 clones, just under 90% of them seen just once. Sequenced: peripheral blood. Receptors originate from a woman aged 80 or older with acute or convalescent COVID-19.

The chain recombines TRBV5-5 with TRBJ1-2; 7 bases are shared with TRBD1. This CDR3 spans 15 amino acids. Looked up from germline, CDR1 is SGHKS and CDR2 is YYEKEE (reference sequence). J lost 3 bases, V lost 2 bases, and 7 bases had no gene match. The CDR3 DNA reads TGTGCCAGCAGCTTCCAGGGGGGTATGGACTATGGCTACACCTTC. This sequence encodes CASSFQGGMDYGYTF.

The chain combines TRBV5-1 with TRBJ2-1, with 9 bases identical to TRBD1. Germline CDR1 is SGHRS and CDR2 is YFSETQ. The CDR3 has 18 residues. Trimming cost V 4 bases and J 6 bases; bases outside gene matches: 17. CDR3 sequence reads: CASSARSLTGGAVNEQFF. CDR3 sequence (DNA): TGCGCCAGCAGCGCCCGTTCCCTTACAGGGGGCGCAGTCAATGAGCAGTTCTTC. Based on the CDR3 plus reference TRBV5-1 and TRBJ2-1, the full variable domain is KAGVTQTPRYLIKTRGQQVTLSCSPISGHRSVSWYQQTPGQGLQFLFEYFSETQRNKGNFPGRFSGRQFSNSRSEMNVSTLELGDSALYLCASSARSLTGGAVNEQFFGPGTRLTVL.

This chain uses TRBV30 with TRBJ2-7, with 7 bases fitting TRBD2. The CDR3 runs 13 residues. Trimming removed 2 bases from V and 6 bases from J; junction bases left unmatched: 7. Germline CDR1 and CDR2: GTSNPN and SVGIG (reference sequence). The DNA of the CDR3 is TGTGCCTGGAGTCATCCGGGGGGTTTCGAGCAGTACTTC. As protein: CAWSHPGGFEQYF.

This chain connects TRBV7-2 to TRBJ2-2; the D gene is possibly TRBD2 (5 bases). The germline V and J ends were trimmed by 6 bases and 1 base, with 12 bases remaining between them. This CDR3 has 15 residues. CDR1 is SGHTA, CDR2 FQGNSA, per germline. DNA for the CDR3: TGTGCCAGCAGTAGCGTCTTGGGGAACACCGGGGAGCTGTTTTTT. Protein sequence: CASSSVLGNTGELFF.

The rearrangement links TRBV29-1 to TRBJ1-1, with D possibly TRBD1 on 5 matching bases. The germline V and J ends were trimmed by 3 bases and 4 bases, with 15 bases remaining between them. Germline V gives CDR1 SQVTM, CDR2 ANQGSEA. The CDR3 totals 14 residues. CDR3 sequence (DNA): TGCAGCGTTGAGCAGGGAGGAGGAGGCACTGAAGCTTTCTTT. This codes for CSVEQGGGGTEAFF.

The V call is TRBV7-9, the J call TRBJ2-5; D is perhaps TRBD2 (6 bases). The germline V gene has CDR1 SEHNR and CDR2 FQNEAQ (reference sequence). V dropped 0 bases and J dropped 5 bases, with 16 bases sitting between them. The CDR3 covers 16 residues. As DNA, the CDR3 is TGTGCCAGCAGCTTAGCGTGGGGACTTGGGAGTGAGACCCAGTACTTC. It encodes CASSLAWGLGSETQYF.

The rearrangement uses TRBV2 and TRBJ1-6; TRBD1 matches 8 bases. The CDR3 has 16 residues. The trim removed 5 bases at V and 5 bases at J, leaving 8 bases unmatched. CDR1 and CDR2 from the germline V gene are SNHLY and FYNNEI. CDR3: CASSSDRGENNSPLHF. Here the CDR3 DNA reads TGTGCCAGCAGTTCAGACAGGGGAGAAAATAATTCACCCCTCCACTTT.

The chain couples TRBV5-1 to TRBJ2-7, with 11 nucleotides matching TRBD1. The CDR3 sequence is 13 residues long. J lost 5 bases, V lost 4 bases, and 2 bases had no gene match. Germline CDR1 reads SGHRS; CDR2 reads YFSETQ. The CDR3 here is CASSPGQGDEQYF. CDR3 nucleotide sequence: TGCGCCAGCAGCCCGGGACAGGGGGACGAGCAGTACTTC. Combining the CDR3 with reference TRBV5-1 and TRBJ2-7 gives the whole variable domain KAGVTQTPRYLIKTRGQQVTLSCSPISGHRSVSWYQQTPGQGLQFLFEYFSETQRNKGNFPGRFSGRQFSNSRSEMNVSTLELGDSALYLCASSPGQGDEQYFGPGTRLTVT.

The rearrangement joins TRBV19 to TRBJ1-2; D is ambiguous. Germline assignment: CDR1 LNHDA and CDR2 SQIVND (reference sequence). There are 15 residues in the CDR3. V was cut by 7 bases and J by 2 bases, with 17 bases left in between. The CDR3, as DNA: TGTGCCAGTACGCGAGGGAAACGAGCGAACTATGGCTACACCTTC. It is translated as CASTRGKRANYGYTF.

This chain joins TRBV5-1 and TRBJ2-3; 7 bases line up with TRBD2. The germline V gene has CDR1 SGHRS and CDR2 YFSETQ. The CDR3 totals 15 residues. The J segment lost 2 bases and the V segment lost 1 base, leaving 4 bases of the junction unmatched. The CDR3 bases are TGCGCCAGCAGCTTGAGGCGGGGGTTCACAGATACGCAGTATTTT. Amino acid sequence: CASSLRRGFTDTQYF. The full variable domain, completed using reference TRBV5-1 and TRBJ2-3, is KAGVTQTPRYLIKTRGQQVTLSCSPISGHRSVSWYQQTPGQGLQFLFEYFSETQRNKGNFPGRFSGRQFSNSRSEMNVSTLELGDSALYLCASSLRRGFTDTQYFGPGTRLTVL.

The chain couples TRBV9 to TRBJ1-2; no clear D gene. The CDR3 extends over 14 amino acids. Between the trimmed V and J ends, which lost 3 bases and 6 bases, there was a span of 15 bases. CDR1 is SGDLS, CDR2 YYNGEE, per germline. The CDR3 sequence is CASSGLSVENGYTF. As DNA, the CDR3 is TGTGCCAGCAGCGGACTTTCCGTGGAAAATGGCTACACCTTC.

This chain uses TRBV21-1 with TRBJ1-3; the table gives TRBD1 as D, unverified against the DNA. TRBV21-1 constitutes a pseudogene. The CDR3 runs to 15 residues. CDR3 sequence: CASSKTTGAGNTIYF. CDR3 bases: TGTGCCAGCAGCAAAACGACAGGGGCTGGAAACACCATATATTTT.

The chain recombines TRBV6-5 with TRBJ2-2; weak D call: TRBD1 (5 bases). Germline V gene lookup returns CDR1 MNHEY and CDR2 SVGAGI. With 6 bases removed from V and 2 bases from J, the gap between germline ends came to 13 bases. The CDR3 is 15 amino acids. The CDR3 loop reads CASRPRTPNTGELFF. The CDR3 coding sequence is TGTGCCAGCAGACCTAGGACACCAAACACCGGGGAGCTGTTTTTT.

This chain links TRBV27 with TRBJ1-1, with D maybe TRBD1 (5 bases). Germline V gene sequence: CDR1 MNHEY, CDR2 SMNVEV (reference sequence). CDR3 size: 14 residues. Trimming took 1 base from V and 4 from J, leaving 10 bases between them. CDR3 DNA: TGTGCCAGCAGTTTATGGAATAGGGGCACTGAAGCTTTCTTT. This gives the protein CASSLWNRGTEAFF.

The chain carries TRBV25-1 and TRBJ2-1; TRBD1 agrees at 10 bases. Germline V gives CDR1 MGHDK, CDR2 SYGVNS. J was trimmed by 4 bases and V by 6 bases; bases with no gene match: 3. The CDR3 has 14 residues. This chain's CDR3 is CASRDRGVYNEQFF. In nucleotides, the CDR3 is TGTGCCAGCAGGGACAGGGGGGTTTACAATGAGCAGTTCTTC.

The chain is built from TRBV19 and TRBJ1-3; possibly TRBD1 for D (6 bases). Germline CDR1 LNHDA, CDR2 SQIVND (reference sequence). The CDR3 runs to 15 residues. Trimming pared 6 bases from V and 1 base from J, leaving 13 bases between. As DNA, the CDR3 is TGTGCCAGTAGCCAGAACAGGGAGTCTGGAAACACCATATATTTT. This codes for CASSQNRESGNTIYF.

The chain recombines TRBV19 with TRBJ1-2; D gene ambiguous. CDR1 and CDR2 from the germline V gene are LNHDA and SQIVND (reference sequence). CDR3 length equals 14 residues. The V gene lost 0 bases and the J gene lost 2 bases, with 7 bases spanning the gap. The chain's CDR3 is CASSIDLVNYGYTF. The CDR3 coding sequence is TGTGCCAGTAGTATAGATTTAGTAAACTATGGCTACACCTTC.

The gene calls are TRBV15 and TRBJ1-5; possibly TRBD1 for D (5 bases). Germline loops: CDR1 LNHNV, CDR2 YYDKDF (reference sequence). The CDR3 totals 15 residues. Trimming removed 0 bases at V and 6 bases at J, with 12 bases between. CDR3 sequence (DNA): TGTGCCACCAGCAGAGATTCAGGGTATGGTCAGCCCCAGCATTTT. Protein: CATSRDSGYGQPQHF.

The chain is built from TRBV6-5 and TRBJ1-2; no reliable D call. In germline, CDR1 is MNHEY, CDR2 SVGAGI. V lost 0 bases to trimming and J lost 8 bases, with 13 bases between them. This CDR3 contains 14 residues. CDR3 nucleotides: TGTGCCAGCAGTTACTCAGGGCGGACGGGGGGCTACACCTTC. It yields the protein CASSYSGRTGGYTF.

This clone was detected once. J is TRBJ1-2 and V is TRBV7-2, with TRBD1 as a possible D gene (5 bases). Trimming cost V 1 base and J 3 bases, with 12 bases left between them. CDR1 SGHTA and CDR2 FQGNSA come from the germline V gene. This CDR3 region has 15 residues. CDR3 DNA: TGTGCCAGCAGCTTAGGGTCCGGGGGGTACTATGGCTACACCTTC. It translates to CASSLGSGGYYGYTF.

This chain links TRBV6-5 with TRBJ2-1; tentatively, D is TRBD1 (5 bases). The CDR3 is 13 residues long. V gave up 7 bases and J gave up 9 bases, with 16 bases separating them. Per germline, CDR1 MNHEY and CDR2 SVGAGI. In DNA, the CDR3 is TGTGCCAGCAACTCACAGGTCCGTACTGAGCAGTTCTTC. It encodes CASNSQVRTEQFF.

The chain recombines TRBV5-4 with TRBJ2-7; 7 bases are shared with TRBD1. The length of the CDR3 is 15 residues. Germline V gene lookup returns CDR1 SGHNT and CDR2 YYREEE (reference sequence). The V segment lost 0 bases and the J segment 3 bases; nucleotides outside the gene matches: 6. CDR3: CASSLDRDSYYEQYF. DNA for the CDR3: TGTGCCAGCAGCTTGGACCGGGACAGCTACTACGAGCAGTACTTC. The complete variable domain, with remaining parts taken from reference TRBV5-4 and TRBJ2-7, reads ETGVTQSPTHLIKTRGQQVTLRCSSQSGHNTVSWYQQALGQGPQFIFQYYREEENGRGNFPPRFSGLQFPNYSSELNVNALELDDSALYLCASSLDRDSYYEQYFGPGTRLTVT.

The chain uses TRBV7-3 and TRBJ1-5, with 8 bases that match TRBD1. Trimming at V came to 1 base and at J to 5 bases, leaving 10 bases not matched to a gene. CDR3 length equals 17 residues. Germline V gene data show CDR1 as SGHTA and CDR2 as FQGTGA. CDR3 in DNA: TGTGCCAGCAGCTTAAACCAGAACAGGGGGAGAGATCAGCCCCAGCATTTT. This gives the protein CASSLNQNRGRDQPQHF.

The rearrangement links TRBV6-5 to TRBJ2-5, with TRBD1 identical over 8 bases. The CDR3 extends over 14 amino acids. CDR1 and CDR2 (germline): MNHEY, SVGAGI. The ends lost 7 bases at V and 4 bases at J; junction bases unmatched: 8. The CDR3 region is CASNPTGGRETQYF. The CDR3 DNA follows: TGTGCCAGCAACCCAACAGGGGGTAGAGAGACCCAGTACTTC.

The chain is built from TRBV29-1 and TRBJ1-1; D might be TRBD1 (6 bases). Trimming left V 8 bases short and J 0 bases short, with 10 bases between. Germline V gives CDR1 SQVTM, CDR2 ANQGSEA. This CDR3 spans 12 amino acids. The CDR3 DNA is TGCAGCTCAACAGGGATGAACACTGAAGCTTTCTTT. It codes for CSSTGMNTEAFF.

The chain recombines TRBV7-8 with TRBJ2-1; the D gene is possibly TRBD2 (6 bases). V dropped 5 bases and J dropped 6 bases, with 20 bases sitting between them. The CDR3 consists of 16 residues. The germline V gene encodes CDR1 SGHVS and CDR2 FQNEAQ. CDR3 sequence reads: CASSALEGLLINEQFF. The CDR3 DNA reads TGTGCCAGCAGCGCCCTAGAGGGACTCCTCATCAATGAGCAGTTCTTC.

CDR3 loop: CASSSGDRGRTGTIYF. The CDR3 DNA follows: TGTGCCAGCAGTTCCGGAGACAGGGGGCGAACCGGCACCATATATTTT. The V gene is TRBV6-6, the J gene TRBJ1-3; 10 bases match TRBD1. The CDR3 totals 16 residues. Germline CDR1 and CDR2: MNHNY and SVGAGI (reference sequence). Germline trimming cut 4 bases from V and 9 bases from J; bases unmatched to any gene: 12.

The J gene is TRBJ1-5, the V gene TRBV2; tentative D call: TRBD1 (6 bases). The germline V gene has CDR1 SNHLY and CDR2 FYNNEI. V lost 4 bases and J lost 0, with 19 bases in between. There are 18 residues in the CDR3. The CDR3 nucleotides read TGTGCCAGCAGTGGTGGGAGGGGGACTGGGGATAGCAATCAGCCCCAGCATTTT. Residues: CASSGGRGTGDSNQPQHF. Full variable domain (rest looked up from reference TRBV2 and TRBJ1-5): EPEVTQTPSHQVTQMGQEVILRCVPISNHLYFYWYRQILGQKVEFLVSFYNNEISEKSEIFDDQFSVERPDGSNFTLKIRSTKLEDSAMYFCASSGGRGTGDSNQPQHFGDGTRLSIL.